A single sample is the source of the 10 T cell receptor beta chains below, sequenced in a study of neurological immune-mediated disorders. TCRdb fed the 5' RACE reads into MiXCR, producing one record per CDR3 protein. The sample comprises about 46,000 distinct CDR3 sequences, 1.9% of which are singletons, and around 2.3% rests with the top ten. The sample comprised PBMCs. The receptors here all came from a woman in her 40s with multiple sclerosis.

The chain recombines TRBV2 with TRBJ2-5; D tentatively fits TRBD1 or TRBD2 (6 bases each). Germline V lookup: CDR1 SNHLY, CDR2 FYNNEI. Trimming removed 2 bases from V and 5 bases from J, with 9 bases in between. The CDR3 runs to 13 residues. CDR3 bases: TGTGCCAGCAGTGAATACGGGGGCGAGACCCAGTACTTC. Translated: CASSEYGGETQYF. Full variable domain (remainder filled in from reference TRBV2 and TRBJ2-5): EPEVTQTPSHQVTQMGQEVILRCVPISNHLYFYWYRQILGQKVEFLVSFYNNEISEKSEIFDDQFSVERPDGSNFTLKIRSTKLEDSAMYFCASSEYGGETQYFGPGTRLLVL.

This clonotype occurred many times. The CDR3 DNA reads TGCAGTGCTAGAGATCAGCAGAGCTACGAGCAGTACTTC. It yields the protein CSARDQQSYEQYF. The genes are TRBV20-1 and TRBJ2-7; D unresolved. Deletions cut 0 bases from V and 3 bases from J, with 9 bases between. Germline CDR1 and CDR2: DFQATT and SNEGSKA (reference sequence). This CDR3 has 13 residues.

There are many counts of this clonotype. The V gene is TRBV12-3 or TRBV12-4, the J gene TRBJ2-1; 10 nucleotides line up with TRBD2. Losses at the gene ends were 2 bases for V and 9 bases for J; bases not matched to a gene: 4. This CDR3 region has 14 residues. The CDR3 spells CASSLSGGAREQFF. Written as DNA, the CDR3 is TGTGCCAGCAGTTTAAGCGGGGGGGCCCGTGAGCAGTTCTTC.

This clonotype was seen only a few times. The rearrangement links TRBV20-1 to TRBJ2-1; TRBD1 matches 9 bases. This CDR3 region has 13 residues. V lost 6 bases and J lost 7; bases outside the gene matches: 7. Germline CDR1 is DFQATT and CDR2 is SNEGSKA (reference sequence). CDR3 in amino acids: CSAQGANRNEQFF. The CDR3 bases are TGCAGTGCACAGGGGGCTAATAGGAATGAGCAGTTCTTC.

In its sample, this clonotype was seen many times. CDR3 sequence: CASQLAGEADTQYF. The CDR3 nucleotides read TGTGCCAGCCAGCTAGCGGGGGAGGCAGATACGCAGTATTTT. The J gene is TRBJ2-3, the V gene TRBV2; 10 bases are shared with TRBD2. Germline CDR1 SNHLY, CDR2 FYNNEI. The CDR3 contains 14 residues. J lost 4 bases, V lost 8 bases, and 6 bases had no gene match.

This clonotype was counted ten times or more. The chain joins TRBV9 to TRBJ2-1; D may be TRBD1 (5 bases). Germline CDR1 SGDLS, CDR2 YYNGEE. V lost 4 bases and J 3 bases, leaving 17 bases between the germline ends. CDR3 length equals 16 residues. For the CDR3, the DNA is TGTGCCAGCAGCTTTCTGGGTGGCAGGGACTACAATGAGCAGTTCTTC. The encoded protein is CASSFLGGRDYNEQFF.

This clonotype was seen ten or more times. CDR3 sequence reads: CSAIRGGSTEAFF. The CDR3 DNA follows: TGCAGTGCTATTCGGGGGGGTTCCACTGAAGCTTTCTTT. The chain links TRBV20-1 to TRBJ1-1; D is perhaps TRBD1 (5 bases). The CDR3 length is 13 residues. Trimming shortened V by 4 bases and J by 4 bases, and 13 bases separated the two germline ends. Germline V gene sequence: CDR1 DFQATT, CDR2 SNEGSKA (reference sequence).

This clonotype was seen repeatedly, ten times or more. This sequence joins TRBV27 and TRBJ2-1; D remains unclear. V was clipped by 6 bases and J by 0 bases, with 15 bases between them. Germline values: CDR1 MNHEY, CDR2 SMNVEV (reference sequence). The CDR3 covers 16 residues. CDR3 residues: CASSPRAASSYNEQFF. The CDR3 DNA follows: TGTGCCAGCAGCCCACGAGCAGCCAGCTCCTACAATGAGCAGTTCTTC.

This clonotype was recorded many times. The chain carries TRBV20-1 and TRBJ1-1; TRBD1 might be the D (6 bases). The length of the CDR3 is 16 residues. Trimming took 6 bases from V and 0 from J, leaving 20 bases between them. The V gene's germline CDR1 is DFQATT and CDR2 SNEGSKA (reference sequence). CDR3 loop: CSAPATRQVLNTEAFF. CDR3 bases: TGCAGTGCGCCCGCGACCCGACAGGTCTTGAACACTGAAGCTTTCTTT.

This clonotype was counted ten times or more. The chain employs TRBV6-5 and TRBJ2-7; 8 bases are a match to TRBD2. The germline V gene has CDR1 MNHEY and CDR2 SVGAGI. V lost 0 bases to trimming and J lost 0 bases; unmatched junction nucleotides: 1. CDR3 length: 15 residues. The CDR3: CASSYSSGNSYEQYF. The CDR3 DNA reads as TGTGCCAGCAGTTACTCTAGCGGGAACTCCTACGAGCAGTACTTC.